The clone carrying this T cell receptor beta chain was recorded a few times. V shed 3 bases and J shed 7 bases, with 18 bases lying between them. In germline, CDR1 is MNHEY, CDR2 SMNVEV (reference sequence). The CDR3 has 15 residues. The data were taken from a study of beta chain features in type 1 diabetes. The whole isolated RNA underwent reverse transcription, so sequencing captured expressed TCRB transcripts. The table came from immunoSEQ multiplex PCR; TCRdb's copy has only in-frame clones and leaves some out. The data contain about 620,000 clones, around 16% of them singletons. The sample taken for sequencing was naive CD4+ T cells from blood. The rearrangement uses TRBV27 and TRBJ2-5; D is uncertain. The origin of this receptor is a man aged 18-30 years in good health. The CDR3 DNA is TGTGCCAGCAGTTTCGAAGCGTCCTCAAGAGTGACCCAGTACTTC. As protein: CASSFEASSRVTQYF.